This T cell receptor (beta chain) was obtained from a study of T cells after yellow fever vaccination. Only a few counts were recorded for this clonotype. As TCR cDNA was made by 5'RACE template switching, a universal primer site and UMIs were added. TCRdb analysed the 5' RACE reads with MiXCR anew, one entry per CDR3 protein. The table includes around 400,000 distinct CDR3 sequences, around 10% detected once. Unmatched junction bases numbered 1, after V lost 1 base and J lost 0 bases. This CDR3 spans 15 amino acids. Germline lookup yields CDR1 MNHNS and CDR2 SASEGT. The sequence was obtained from a man between 18 and 35 years old who received the YFV17D yellow fever vaccine. This sample comprised PBMCs, obtained on the day of the first yellow fever vaccination. This sequence joins TRBV6-1 and TRBJ2-7; 9 bases are a match to TRBD2. The CDR3 DNA reads TGTGCCAGCAGTGAAGATAGCGGGAGCTCCTACGAGCAGTACGTC. Encoded protein: CASSEDSGSSYEQYV.